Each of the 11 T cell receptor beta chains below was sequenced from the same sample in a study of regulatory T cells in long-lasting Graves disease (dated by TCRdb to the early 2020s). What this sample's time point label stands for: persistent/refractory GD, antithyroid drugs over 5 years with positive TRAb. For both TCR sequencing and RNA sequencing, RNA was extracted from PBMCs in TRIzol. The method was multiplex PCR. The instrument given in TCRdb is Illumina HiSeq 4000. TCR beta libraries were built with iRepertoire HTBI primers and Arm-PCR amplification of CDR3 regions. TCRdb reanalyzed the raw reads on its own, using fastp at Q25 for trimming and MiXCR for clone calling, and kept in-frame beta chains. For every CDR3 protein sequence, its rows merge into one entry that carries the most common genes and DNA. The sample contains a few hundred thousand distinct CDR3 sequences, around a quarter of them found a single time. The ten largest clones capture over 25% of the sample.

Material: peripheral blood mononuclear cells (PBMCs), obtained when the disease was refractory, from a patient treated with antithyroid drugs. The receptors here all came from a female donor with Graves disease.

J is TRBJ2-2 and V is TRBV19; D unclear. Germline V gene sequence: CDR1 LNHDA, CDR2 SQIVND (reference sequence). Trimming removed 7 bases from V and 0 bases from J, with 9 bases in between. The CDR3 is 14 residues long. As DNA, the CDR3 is TGTGCCAGTAATGCCAAGGCGAACACCGGGGAGCTGTTTTTT. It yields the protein CASNAKANTGELFF.

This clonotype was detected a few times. In DNA form, the CDR3 reads TGCAGTGCTAGAGCGGGGCTGGCTAGCGGGGAGGAGACCCAGTACTTC. Its protein product is CSARAGLASGEETQYF. The chain has TRBV20-1 and TRBJ2-5, with TRBD2 identical over 9 bases. CDR1 is DFQATT, CDR2 SNEGSKA, per germline (reference sequence). This CDR3 comprises 16 residues. The V segment lost 1 base and the J segment 5 bases; nucleotides outside the gene matches: 11.

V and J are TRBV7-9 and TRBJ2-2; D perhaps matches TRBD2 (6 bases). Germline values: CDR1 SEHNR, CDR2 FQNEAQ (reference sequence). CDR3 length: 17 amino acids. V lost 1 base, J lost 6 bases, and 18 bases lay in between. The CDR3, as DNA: TGTGCCAGCAGCTTAGTTAGCGGCCCCTACCAACCCGGGGAGCTGTTTTTT. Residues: CASSLVSGPYQPGELFF.

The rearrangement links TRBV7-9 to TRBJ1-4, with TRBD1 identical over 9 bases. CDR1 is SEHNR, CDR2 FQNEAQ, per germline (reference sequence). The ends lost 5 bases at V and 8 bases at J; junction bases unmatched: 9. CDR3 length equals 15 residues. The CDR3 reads CASSTRQGVGEKLFF. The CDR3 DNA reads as TGTGCCAGCAGCACCCGACAGGGGGTAGGCGAAAAACTGTTTTTT. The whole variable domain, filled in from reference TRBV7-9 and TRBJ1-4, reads DTGVSQNPRHKITKRGQNVTFRCDPISEHNRLYWYRQTLGQGPEFLTYFQNEAQLEKSRLLSDRFSAERPKGSFSTLEIQRTEQGDSAMYLCASSTRQGVGEKLFFGSGTQLSVL.

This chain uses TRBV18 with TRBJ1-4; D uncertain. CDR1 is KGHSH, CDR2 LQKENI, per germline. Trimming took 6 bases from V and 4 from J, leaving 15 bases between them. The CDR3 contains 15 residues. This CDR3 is CASSGNLGNNEKLFF. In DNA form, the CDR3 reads TGTGCCAGCTCGGGCAACCTTGGGAATAATGAAAAACTGTTTTTT.

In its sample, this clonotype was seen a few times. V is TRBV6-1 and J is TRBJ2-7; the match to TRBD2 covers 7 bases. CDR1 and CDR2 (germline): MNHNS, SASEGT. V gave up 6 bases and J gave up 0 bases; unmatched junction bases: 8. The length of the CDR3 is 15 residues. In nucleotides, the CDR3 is TGTGCCAGCAGAACACTAGCGTTGAGCTCCTACGAGCAGTACTTC. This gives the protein CASRTLALSSYEQYF.

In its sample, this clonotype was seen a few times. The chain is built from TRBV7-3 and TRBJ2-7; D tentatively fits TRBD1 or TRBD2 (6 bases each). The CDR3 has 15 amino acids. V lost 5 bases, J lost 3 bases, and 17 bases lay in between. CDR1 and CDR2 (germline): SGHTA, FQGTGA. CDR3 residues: CASSKSPGGNYEQYF. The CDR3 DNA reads TGTGCCAGCAGCAAGAGCCCCGGGGGCAACTACGAGCAGTACTTC.

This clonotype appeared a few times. The CDR3 DNA is TGCGCCACCCCACGGGCTCCCCCGCAGGGGGAAAAACTGTTTTTT. Encoded protein: CATPRAPPQGEKLFF. This sequence joins TRBV4-3 and TRBJ1-4; D may be TRBD1 (6 bases). In germline, CDR1 is LGHNA, CDR2 YSLEER. The V end was cut by 10 bases, the J end by 8 bases, with 23 bases between. The CDR3 has 15 amino acids.

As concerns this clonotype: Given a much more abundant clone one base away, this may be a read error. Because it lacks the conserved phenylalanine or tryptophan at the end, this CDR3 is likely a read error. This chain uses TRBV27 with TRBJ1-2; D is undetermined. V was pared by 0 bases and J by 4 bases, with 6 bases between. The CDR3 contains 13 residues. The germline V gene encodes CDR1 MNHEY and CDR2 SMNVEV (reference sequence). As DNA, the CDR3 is TGTGCCAGCAGTTTATCTTTGAGCTATGGCTACACCCTC. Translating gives CASSLSLSYGYTL.

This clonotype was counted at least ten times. CDR3 DNA: TGTGCCAGCAGTGAGCCGAGAATCACCGGGGAGCTGTTTTTT. Translation: CASSEPRITGELFF. V and J are TRBV6-1 and TRBJ2-2, with D unclear. Germline lookup yields CDR1 MNHNS and CDR2 SASEGT. V lost 3 bases and J 4 bases, leaving 9 bases between the germline ends. The CDR3 loop spans 14 amino acids.

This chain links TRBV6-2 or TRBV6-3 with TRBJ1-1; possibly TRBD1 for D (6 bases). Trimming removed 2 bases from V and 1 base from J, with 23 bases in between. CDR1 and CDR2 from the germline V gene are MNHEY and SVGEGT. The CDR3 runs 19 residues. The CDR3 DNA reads TGTGCCAGCAGTTACACTCGAGGAAATACCGGGACAAGGAACACTGAAGCTTTCTTT. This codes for CASSYTRGNTGTRNTEAFF.